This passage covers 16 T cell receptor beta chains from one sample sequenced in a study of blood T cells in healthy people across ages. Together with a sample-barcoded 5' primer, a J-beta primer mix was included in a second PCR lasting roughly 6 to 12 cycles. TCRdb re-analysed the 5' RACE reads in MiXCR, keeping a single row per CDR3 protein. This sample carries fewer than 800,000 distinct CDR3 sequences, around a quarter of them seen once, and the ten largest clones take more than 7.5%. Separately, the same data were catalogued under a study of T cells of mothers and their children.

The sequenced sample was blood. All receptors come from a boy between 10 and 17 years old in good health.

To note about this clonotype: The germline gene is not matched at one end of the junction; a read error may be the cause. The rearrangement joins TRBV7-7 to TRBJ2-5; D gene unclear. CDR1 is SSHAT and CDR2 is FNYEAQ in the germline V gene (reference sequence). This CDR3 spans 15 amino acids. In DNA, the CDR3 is TGTGCTAGCAGCTGGGAAATTGGGCTCCAAGAGACCCAGTACTTC. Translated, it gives CASSWEIGLQETQYF. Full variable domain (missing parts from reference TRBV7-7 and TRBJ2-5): GAGVSQSPRYKVTKRGQDVTLRCDPISSHATLYWYQQALGQGPEFLTYFNYEAQPDKSGLPSDRFSAERPEGSISTLTIQRTEQRDSAMYRCASSWEIGLQETQYFGPGTRLLVL.

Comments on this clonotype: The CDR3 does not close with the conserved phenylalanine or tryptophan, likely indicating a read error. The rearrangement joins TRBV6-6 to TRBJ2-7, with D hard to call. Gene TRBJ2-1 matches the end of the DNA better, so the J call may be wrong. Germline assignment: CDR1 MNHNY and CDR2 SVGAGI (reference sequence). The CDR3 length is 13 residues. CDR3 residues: CASSYSSLNEQFL. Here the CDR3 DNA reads TGTGCCAGCAGTTACTCTTCCCTCAATGAGCAGTTCCTC.

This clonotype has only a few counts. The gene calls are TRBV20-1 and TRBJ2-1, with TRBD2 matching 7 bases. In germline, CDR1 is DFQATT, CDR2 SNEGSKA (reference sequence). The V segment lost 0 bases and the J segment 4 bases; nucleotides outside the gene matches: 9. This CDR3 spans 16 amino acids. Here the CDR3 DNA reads TGCAGTGCTAGAGAGCTTGGGCTAGCGGTTTACAATGAGCAGTTCTTC. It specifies CSARELGLAVYNEQFF.

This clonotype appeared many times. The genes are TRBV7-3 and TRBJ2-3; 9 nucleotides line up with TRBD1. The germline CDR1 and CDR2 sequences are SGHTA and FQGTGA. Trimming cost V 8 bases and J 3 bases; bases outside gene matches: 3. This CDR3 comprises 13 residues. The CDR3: CASGQGRTDTQYF. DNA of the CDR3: TGTGCCAGCGGACAGGGGCGTACAGATACGCAGTATTTT.

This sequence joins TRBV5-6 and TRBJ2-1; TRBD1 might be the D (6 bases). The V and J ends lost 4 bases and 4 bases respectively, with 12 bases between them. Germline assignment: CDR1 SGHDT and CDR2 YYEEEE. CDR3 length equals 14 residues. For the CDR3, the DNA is TGTGCCAGCAGCAAGGGGGACAAATACAATGAGCAGTTCTTC. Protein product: CASSKGDKYNEQFF.

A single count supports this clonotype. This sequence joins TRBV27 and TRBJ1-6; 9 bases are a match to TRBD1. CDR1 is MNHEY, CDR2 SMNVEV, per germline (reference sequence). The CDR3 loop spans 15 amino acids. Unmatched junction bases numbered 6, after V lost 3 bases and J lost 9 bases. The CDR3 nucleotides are TGTGCCAGCAGTTTTGGGACAGGGATGAGTTCACCCCTCCACTTT. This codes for CASSFGTGMSSPLHF.

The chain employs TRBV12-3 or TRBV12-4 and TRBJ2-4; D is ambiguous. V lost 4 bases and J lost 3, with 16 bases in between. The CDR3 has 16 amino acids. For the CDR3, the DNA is TGTGCCAGCAGTTGGTCGACTCCTAAGATCAAAAACATTCAGTACTTC. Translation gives CASSWSTPKIKNIQYF.

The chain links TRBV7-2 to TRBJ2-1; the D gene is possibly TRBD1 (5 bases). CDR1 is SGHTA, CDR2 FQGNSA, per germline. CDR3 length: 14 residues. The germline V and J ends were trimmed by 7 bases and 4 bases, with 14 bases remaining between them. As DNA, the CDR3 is TGTGCCAGCACTACAGGTCCCCAATACAATGAGCAGTTCTTC. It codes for CASTTGPQYNEQFF. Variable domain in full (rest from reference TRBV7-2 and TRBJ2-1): GAGVSQSPSNKVTEKGKDVELRCDPISGHTALYWYRQSLGQGLEFLIYFQGNSAPDKSGLPSDRFSAERTGGSVSTLTIQRTQQEDSAVYLCASTTGPQYNEQFFGPGTRLTVL.

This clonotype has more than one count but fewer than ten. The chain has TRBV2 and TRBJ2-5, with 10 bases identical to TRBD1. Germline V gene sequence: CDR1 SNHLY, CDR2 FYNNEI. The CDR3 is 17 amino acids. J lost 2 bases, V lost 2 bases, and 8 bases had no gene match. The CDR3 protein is CASSEPKDRGSQETQYF. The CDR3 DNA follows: TGTGCCAGCAGTGAACCGAAGGACAGGGGGTCTCAAGAGACCCAGTACTTC.

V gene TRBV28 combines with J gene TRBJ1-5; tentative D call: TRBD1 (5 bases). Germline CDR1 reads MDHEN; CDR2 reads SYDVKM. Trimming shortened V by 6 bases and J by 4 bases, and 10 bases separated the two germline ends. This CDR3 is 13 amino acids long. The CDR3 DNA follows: TGTGCCAGCAGCCCAGGGAAAAATCAGCCCCAGCATTTT. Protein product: CASSPGKNQPQHF.

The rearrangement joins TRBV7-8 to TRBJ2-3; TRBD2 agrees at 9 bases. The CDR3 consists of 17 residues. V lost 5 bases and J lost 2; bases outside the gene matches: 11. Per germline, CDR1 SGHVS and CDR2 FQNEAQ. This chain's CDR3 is CASSRYRGGRATDTQYF. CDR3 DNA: TGTGCCAGCAGCCGTTACAGGGGCGGGAGGGCCACAGATACGCAGTATTTT.

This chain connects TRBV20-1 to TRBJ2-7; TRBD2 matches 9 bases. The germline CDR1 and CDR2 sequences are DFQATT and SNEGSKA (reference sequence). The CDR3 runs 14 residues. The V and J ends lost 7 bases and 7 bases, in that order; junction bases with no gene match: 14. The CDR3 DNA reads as TGCAGTGTCAGGCAACAAGCGGGAGGATCTGAGCAGTACTTC. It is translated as CSVRQQAGGSEQYF.

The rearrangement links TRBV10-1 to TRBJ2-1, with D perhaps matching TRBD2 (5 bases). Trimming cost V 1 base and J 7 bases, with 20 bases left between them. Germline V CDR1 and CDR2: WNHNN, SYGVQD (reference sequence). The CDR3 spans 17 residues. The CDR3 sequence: CASSELSLGVGRNEQFF. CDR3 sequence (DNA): TGCGCCAGCAGTGAGTTAAGTTTGGGAGTCGGTCGTAATGAGCAGTTCTTC.

The CDR3 loop is CASSLYPGTDEAFF. Written as DNA, the CDR3 is TGCGCCAGCAGCCTTTACCCCGGGACAGATGAAGCTTTCTTT. V is TRBV5-1 and J is TRBJ1-1, with 7 bases aligning to TRBD1. The germline V gene has CDR1 SGHRS and CDR2 YFSETQ. V was clipped by 4 bases and J by 7 bases; unmatched bases: 10. The CDR3 is made up of 14 amino acids.

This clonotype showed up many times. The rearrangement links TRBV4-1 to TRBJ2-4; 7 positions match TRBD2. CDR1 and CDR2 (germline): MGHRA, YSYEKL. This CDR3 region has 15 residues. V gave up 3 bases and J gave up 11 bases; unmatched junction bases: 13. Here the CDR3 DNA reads TGCGCCAGCAGCCACCTATGGGAGGGCGATTTTTTTCAGTACTTC. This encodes CASSHLWEGDFFQYF.

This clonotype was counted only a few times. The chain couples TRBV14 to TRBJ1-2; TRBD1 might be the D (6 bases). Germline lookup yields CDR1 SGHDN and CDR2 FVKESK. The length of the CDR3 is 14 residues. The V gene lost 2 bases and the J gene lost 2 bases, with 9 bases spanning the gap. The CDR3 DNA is TGTGCCAGCAGCCAAAGGGACATAAACTATGGCTACACCTTC. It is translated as CASSQRDINYGYTF.